Below are 8 T cell receptor beta chains sequenced from a single sample in a study of CD8 T cells in ankylosing spondylitis. TCRdb independently ran MiXCR on the 5' RACE reads; one entry per CDR3 protein. The sample contains roughly 220,000 distinct CDR3 sequences, around 19% of which appear only once. Notes on the study in general: What seemed typical of ankylosing spondylitis blood was a TCR beta motif built from about 8 highly homologous variants.

For these TCRs, the target antigens are not known. Sequenced: blood, either unsorted or a sorted T cell fraction (not recorded which). The receptor source for this set is a male donor with ankylosing spondylitis.

CDR3 in amino acids: CAMTDKETYEQYF. DNA for the CDR3: TGTGCCATGACCGACAAGGAAACCTACGAGCAGTACTTC. The gene calls are TRBV10-3 and TRBJ2-7; D remains ambiguous. The CDR3 spans 13 residues. The germline V gene has CDR1 ENHRY and CDR2 SYGVKD. Trimming cost V 9 bases and J 2 bases, with 14 bases left between them.

J is TRBJ2-2 and V is TRBV12-3 or TRBV12-4; 13 positions agree with TRBD2. V lost 2 bases and J lost 0; bases outside the gene matches: 3. The CDR3 covers 18 residues. CDR3 in amino acids: CASSLTLAGGTNTGELFF. The CDR3 bases are TGTGCCAGCAGTTTAACACTAGCGGGAGGGACGAACACCGGGGAGCTGTTTTTT.

The genes are TRBV12-1 and TRBJ2-7; whether TRBD1, the table's D call, matches the DNA was not checked. TRBV12-1 is termed a pseudogene. This CDR3 comprises 14 residues. CDR3 DNA: TGTGCCAGCAGCTCCGGGCTCGTCGGCTACGAGCAGTACTTC. It codes for CASSSGLVGYEQYF.

This clonotype turned up a few times. The CDR3 protein is CASTNHGLAGGRETQYF. In DNA, the CDR3 is TGTGCCAGCACCAATCATGGACTAGCGGGGGGGCGGGAGACCCAGTACTTC. The J gene is TRBJ2-5, the V gene TRBV12-3 or TRBV12-4; the match to TRBD2 covers 15 bases. V lost 7 bases and J lost 5; bases outside the gene matches: 11. CDR3 length: 17 amino acids.

Ten or more counts support this clonotype. The gene calls are TRBV4-2 and TRBJ2-1; either TRBD1 or TRBD2 may fit D (6 bases each). The CDR3 spans 16 residues. V was cut by 3 bases and J by 6 bases, with 18 bases left in between. Germline assignment: CDR1 LGHNA and CDR2 YNFKEQ. The CDR3 sequence: CASSQEGDGAFNEQFF. Here the CDR3 DNA reads TGTGCCAGCAGCCAGGAGGGGGACGGGGCATTCAATGAGCAGTTCTTC.

This clonotype was detected only a few times. The chain recombines TRBV6-1 with TRBJ2-7; D not resolved. The length of the CDR3 is 13 residues. V was shortened by 0 bases and J by 6 bases, with 9 bases between the two germline ends. Germline loops: CDR1 MNHNS, CDR2 SASEGT. In nucleotides, the CDR3 is TGTGCCAGCAGTGAAGCGGAGTTAGGCGAGCAGTACTTC. Translation: CASSEAELGEQYF.

The rearrangement joins TRBV7-9 to TRBJ2-7, with D uncertain. This CDR3 has 15 residues. The germline CDR1 and CDR2 sequences are SEHNR and FQNEAQ (reference sequence). V was clipped by 5 bases and J by 3 bases, with 17 bases between them. The chain's CDR3 is CASSPRIPDDYEQYF. For the CDR3, the DNA is TGTGCCAGCAGCCCCAGAATTCCAGACGACTACGAGCAGTACTTC.

This chain joins TRBV7-9 and TRBJ2-7; D is unresolved. Trimming pared 1 base from V and 4 bases from J, leaving 8 bases between. The CDR3 contains 13 residues. The germline CDR1 and CDR2 sequences are SEHNR and FQNEAQ (reference sequence). This CDR3 is CASSLGDNYEQYF. CDR3 nucleotides: TGTGCCAGCAGCTTAGGAGACAATTACGAGCAGTACTTC.